This T cell receptor (beta chain) originates from a study of T-cell memory formation after mild COVID-19. Findings and limits, study-wide: The study detected some responding clones in pre-infection memory, suggesting cross-reactive memory joined. Contracting CD4+ clones sat mainly in CM and EM; CD8+ in EMRA.

One entry per CDR3 protein results from TCRdb running MiXCR on the 5' RACE reads. The sample has 200,000 or so distinct CDR3 sequences, 9.5% to 10% seen once. This clonotype came up many times. As yet, its antigen is unknown. Trimming shortened V by 5 bases and J by 10 bases, and 21 bases separated the two germline ends. Germline assignment: CDR1 PRHDT and CDR2 FYEKMQ (reference sequence). The CDR3 totals 16 residues. The chain combines TRBV13 with TRBJ1-6, with D possibly TRBD1 on 6 matching bases. The specimen was PBMCs or a T cell subset sorted from them (not recorded which). The sequence was collected from a man aged 18 to 35 who had mild COVID-19 (a few samples of this study predate the infection). Cell type and time point are not known. CDR3: CASSITGALRRSPLHF. The CDR3 nucleotides read TGTGCCAGCAGCATAACGGGGGCCCTCCGGAGATCACCCCTCCACTTT. Full variable domain (missing parts from reference TRBV13 and TRBJ1-6): AAGVIQSPRHLIKEKRETATLKCYPIPRHDTVYWYQQGPGQDPQFLISFYEKMQSDKGSIPDRFSAQQFSDYHSELNMSSLELGDSALYFCASSITGALRRSPLHFGNGTRLTVT.